This entry concerns a single TCR beta chain. Its antigen is unknown. The germline V and J ends were trimmed by 4 bases and 7 bases, with 19 bases remaining between them. CDR3 length: 16 residues. Germline CDR1 is LGHNA and CDR2 is YSLEER. This sample was included in a study of T cells after posttransplantation cyclophosphamide. Study results and limitations: After PTCy, TRB diversity resembled that of CNI/methotrexate controls. Donor CD8+ memory clones often dominated recipient blood repertoires at later times. Skin or GI-infiltrating T cells shared few TRB sequences with blood.

The data were produced by immunoSEQ multiplex PCR, yet TCRdb's version contains in-frame clones alone and is incomplete. The repertoire consists of 40,000 to 60,000 clones, none detected only once. Sequences were obtained from PBMCs. The rearrangement joins TRBV4-3 to TRBJ1-4, with a tentative D call TRBD1 (6 bases). The TCR comes from a man aged 35 to 55 in good health, CMV-negative, and a related stem cell transplant donor. The CDR3: CASSLVWSGAGEKLFF. CDR3 in DNA: TGCGCCAGCAGCCTTGTTTGGTCAGGGGCGGGTGAAAAACTGTTTTTT.